Following are 17 T cell receptor beta chains from one sample sequenced in a study of identical twins. TCRdb re-called the 5' RACE reads with MiXCR, one entry per CDR3 protein. The sample lists around 1.7 million distinct CDR3 sequences, less than 40% occurring once. Sequenced input: cord blood. The receptors were gathered from a newborn girl in good health.

A few counts support this clonotype. V usage is TRBV15 and J usage is TRBJ2-3; TRBD2 is a possible D gene (5 bases). Germline CDR1 reads LNHNV; CDR2 reads YYDKDF (reference sequence). Trimming cost V 8 bases and J 3 bases, with 12 bases left between them. CDR3 length: 13 residues. CDR3 sequence (DNA): TGTGCCACCCACGGGGAACGGACAGATACGCAGTATTTT. This sequence encodes CATHGERTDTQYF. The complete variable domain, with remaining parts taken from reference TRBV15 and TRBJ2-3, reads DAMVIQNPRYQVTQFGKPVTLSCSQTLNHNVMYWYQQKSSQAPKLLFHYYDKDFNNEADTPDNFQSRRPNTSFCFLDIRSPGLGDTAMYLCATHGERTDTQYFGPGTRLTVL.

This chain links TRBV2 with TRBJ2-1; 8 bases are shared with TRBD2. The CDR3 is 15 residues long. V was pared by 6 bases and J by 4 bases, with 8 bases of the junction left unmatched. The germline V gene has CDR1 SNHLY and CDR2 FYNNEI. CDR3 loop: CASSAKLAEYNEQFF. The DNA of the CDR3 is TGTGCCAGCAGCGCCAAACTAGCGGAGTACAATGAGCAGTTCTTC. The whole variable domain, filled in from reference TRBV2 and TRBJ2-1, reads EPEVTQTPSHQVTQMGQEVILRCVPISNHLYFYWYRQILGQKVEFLVSFYNNEISEKSEIFDDQFSVERPDGSNFTLKIRSTKLEDSAMYFCASSAKLAEYNEQFFGPGTRLTVL.

This clonotype was seen ten or more times. V is TRBV29-1 and J is TRBJ1-2, with D perhaps TRBD1 (5 bases). The CDR3 extends over 16 amino acids. Germline lookup yields CDR1 SQVTM and CDR2 ANQGSEA. With 4 bases removed from V and 3 bases from J, the gap between germline ends came to 21 bases. The CDR3 sequence is CSVGLPPGGWDYGYTF. The CDR3 bases are TGCAGCGTTGGGTTACCGCCTGGGGGTTGGGACTATGGCTACACCTTC.

The chain combines TRBV3-1 with TRBJ1-2; D gene uncertain. Per germline, CDR1 LGHDT and CDR2 YNNKEL (reference sequence). This CDR3 region has 15 residues. Trimming cost V 0 bases and J 0 bases, with 8 bases left between them. The chain's CDR3 is CASSQEGIANYGYTF. Here the CDR3 DNA reads TGTGCCAGCAGCCAAGAAGGGATTGCTAACTATGGCTACACCTTC.

About this clonotype itself: The junction departs from germline at one end; a sequencing error may be responsible. CDR3 sequence: CARSLAGAGNTIYF. The DNA of the CDR3 is TGTGCCCGCAGTTTAGCAGGGGCCGGAAACACCATATATTTT. The rearrangement links TRBV12-3 or TRBV12-4 to TRBJ1-3; D perhaps matches TRBD1 (6 bases). This CDR3 has 14 amino acids.

This clonotype was found a few times. The V and J genes are TRBV12-3 or TRBV12-4 and TRBJ2-7, with 7 bases fitting TRBD1. The CDR3 consists of 15 residues. With 5 bases clipped from V and 7 bases from J, the junction kept 14 bases outside the gene matches. The CDR3 DNA follows: TGTGCCAGCAGTCTATACAGGGGTGGATACAATGAGCAGTACTTC. This gives the protein CASSLYRGGYNEQYF.

This clonotype was seen only a few times. The CDR3 region is CASSDLVAVQRWTEAFF. The DNA of the CDR3 is TGTGCCAGCAGTGACCTCGTCGCAGTTCAGCGGTGGACTGAAGCTTTCTTT. The chain employs TRBV2 and TRBJ1-1; D is undetermined. This CDR3 spans 17 amino acids. Trimming cost V 3 bases and J 5 bases, with 22 bases left between them. In germline, CDR1 is SNHLY, CDR2 FYNNEI.

This clonotype came up a few times. V usage is TRBV20-1 and J usage is TRBJ2-5, with D tentatively TRBD2 (6 bases). The CDR3 extends over 15 amino acids. V gave up 1 base and J gave up 11 bases, with 23 bases separating them. From germline, CDR1 is DFQATT and CDR2 SNEGSKA (reference sequence). The CDR3 here is CSARGSGSRWGEQYF. DNA for the CDR3: TGCAGTGCTAGAGGTTCAGGTTCAAGGTGGGGGGAGCAGTACTTC.

The rearrangement joins TRBV7-2 to TRBJ2-3, with D possibly matching TRBD2 (7 bases). The V and J ends lost 1 base and 2 bases respectively, with 19 bases between them. This CDR3 has 18 amino acids. Germline assignment: CDR1 SGHTA and CDR2 FQGNSA. The CDR3 reads CASSLDGGASSITDTQYF. DNA for the CDR3: TGTGCCAGCAGCTTAGATGGGGGGGCCTCTTCCATCACAGATACGCAGTATTTT.

The chain couples TRBV5-1 to TRBJ1-2, with unresolved D. Germline values: CDR1 SGHRS, CDR2 YFSETQ. V was shortened by 4 bases and J by 4 bases, with 23 bases between the two germline ends. The CDR3 length is 17 residues. The CDR3 nucleotides read TGCGCCAGCAGCCCTACAACCGGCGGAGACTGGGGCTATGGCTACACCTTC. This codes for CASSPTTGGDWGYGYTF.

This clonotype was detected a few times. The chain joins TRBV24-1 to TRBJ2-7; TRBD2 agrees at 9 bases. The J segment lost 3 bases and the V segment lost 9 bases, leaving 8 bases of the junction unmatched. Germline CDR1 reads KGHDR; CDR2 reads SFDVKD. CDR3 length: 14 residues. CDR3 amino acids: CATSPTSGDYEQYF. As DNA, the CDR3 is TGTGCCACCTCCCCGACTAGCGGAGACTACGAGCAGTACTTC.

The chain employs TRBV13 and TRBJ2-3; TRBD2 matches 11 bases. The germline gives CDR1 PRHDT, CDR2 FYEKMQ (reference sequence). The CDR3 spans 21 residues. V lost 5 bases and J lost 2; bases outside the gene matches: 21. CDR3 sequence: CASSPGPGLAVSGGITDTQYF. Here the CDR3 DNA reads TGTGCCAGCAGCCCAGGACCGGGACTAGCGGTTTCGGGGGGGATCACAGATACGCAGTATTTT.

The V call is TRBV19, the J call TRBJ2-1; 8 bases match TRBD2. Germline CDR1 is LNHDA and CDR2 is SQIVND (reference sequence). The CDR3 has 16 amino acids. J was trimmed by 6 bases and V by 2 bases; bases with no gene match: 9. The CDR3 DNA sequence: TGTGCCAGTAGTATAATCGCGAGCGGGAGTCCCAATGAGCAGTTCTTC. Protein sequence: CASSIIASGSPNEQFF.

The J gene is TRBJ2-5, the V gene TRBV4-1; D uncertain. TRBJ2-1 explains the end of the DNA better; the J call may be wrong. CDR1 and CDR2 (germline): MGHRA, YSYEKL. The CDR3 has 14 residues. The CDR3 sequence: CASSQRALQETQFF. CDR3 sequence (DNA): TGCGCCAGCAGCCAAAGGGCTCTTCAAGAGACCCAGTTCTTC.

This clonotype was detected ten times or more. The rearrangement links TRBV6-2 or TRBV6-3 to TRBJ2-7; a weak D match, TRBD1 (5 bases). Looked up from germline, CDR1 is MNHEY and CDR2 is SVGEGT. Trimming took 5 bases from V and 6 from J, leaving 23 bases between them. The length of the CDR3 is 16 residues. CDR3 sequence: CASSPPIGVELREQYF. The CDR3, as DNA: TGTGCCAGCAGTCCTCCCATAGGGGTGGAACTACGCGAGCAGTACTTC.

The chain has TRBV6-1 and TRBJ1-2; no firm D call. V was shortened by 10 bases and J by 5 bases, with 23 bases between the two germline ends. Germline V lookup: CDR1 MNHNS, CDR2 SASEGT. The CDR3 loop spans 15 amino acids. The DNA of the CDR3 is TGTGCCACCCAGTTAGAGGCAGCCCTCTTTTATGGCTACACCTTC. It translates to CATQLEAALFYGYTF.

In its sample, this clonotype was seen a few times. The chain is built from TRBV4-2 and TRBJ1-1; possible D gene TRBD1, 6 bases. V dropped 2 bases and J dropped 3 bases, with 16 bases sitting between them. Germline V lookup: CDR1 LGHNA, CDR2 YNFKEQ. CDR3 size: 16 residues. CDR3 DNA sequence: TGTGCCAGCAGCCAACCGAACAGGGCTGGGGACACTGAAGCTTTCTTT. Protein product: CASSQPNRAGDTEAFF.